The 7 T cell receptor beta chains below come from one sample, sequenced in a study of T cells in Graves' hyperthyroidism and ophthalmopathy (dated by TCRdb to about 2019). Library prep was done by multiplex PCR. Sequencing instrument: Illumina HiSeq 2000. Amplification of TCR beta CDR3 regions was carried out from RNA transcripts. For the first round of RT-PCR on the TCR CDR3, the HTBI primer set was used together with the Qiagen OneStep RT-PCR kit. The public reads were run again by TCRdb, first through fastp at Q25 and then through MiXCR, and only productive beta chains were kept. Every distinct CDR3 protein forms one entry, paired with its most common genes and DNA. The table for this sample lists about 590,000 distinct CDR3 sequences; approximately 14% of them were counted only once. Clones ranked in the top ten supply approximately 7.4% of the sample. The sample taken for sequencing was blood. The origin of the receptors is a woman in her thirties with Graves' hyperthyroidism.

This clonotype was found once. The chain employs TRBV5-1 and TRBJ2-1; 11 positions match TRBD2. V trimming: 0 bases; J trimming: 5 bases; junction bases outside the gene matches: 4. Germline CDR1 is SGHRS and CDR2 is YFSETQ. The CDR3 is made up of 16 amino acids. The CDR3 sequence is CASSLETSGIDNEQFF. CDR3 coding DNA: TGCGCCAGCAGCTTGGAGACTAGCGGGATAGACAATGAGCAGTTCTTC.

The sample holds many counts of this clonotype. This sequence joins TRBV2 and TRBJ2-7; D unclear. CDR3 length: 10 amino acids. Trimming removed 6 bases from V and 0 bases from J, with 0 bases in between. The germline gives CDR1 SNHLY, CDR2 FYNNEI. CDR3 DNA sequence: TGTGCCAGCAGCTCCTACGAGCAGTACTTC. This sequence encodes CASSSYEQYF. Drawing the rest from reference TRBV2 and TRBJ2-7, the complete variable domain is EPEVTQTPSHQVTQMGQEVILRCVPISNHLYFYWYRQILGQKVEFLVSFYNNEISEKSEIFDDQFSVERPDGSNFTLKIRSTKLEDSAMYFCASSSYEQYFGPGTRLTVT.

In this sample, this clonotype turned up a few times. The chain couples TRBV9 to TRBJ2-2, with TRBD2 matching 7 bases. The CDR3 consists of 15 residues. J lost 6 bases, V lost 4 bases, and 9 bases had no gene match. Germline assignment: CDR1 SGDLS and CDR2 YYNGEE. The CDR3: CASSFDNGLAGELFF. In DNA form, the CDR3 reads TGTGCCAGCAGCTTCGACAACGGACTAGCCGGGGAGCTGTTTTTT.

This clonotype has a handful of counts. This chain's CDR3 is CASSFPGGTGELFF. The CDR3 DNA reads as TGTGCCAGCAGTTTTCCCGGGGGCACCGGGGAGCTGTTTTTT. The V call is TRBV27, the J call TRBJ2-2, with D possibly matching TRBD2 (6 bases). CDR1 MNHEY and CDR2 SMNVEV come from the germline V gene (reference sequence). Trimming removed 3 bases from V and 4 bases from J, with 9 bases in between. CDR3 size: 14 residues.

This chain connects TRBV6-5 to TRBJ2-1, with 7 nucleotides matching TRBD2. In germline, CDR1 is MNHEY, CDR2 SVGAGI. J was trimmed by 6 bases and V by 2 bases; bases with no gene match: 10. The CDR3 sequence is 16 residues long. The CDR3 reads CASSYLGVWEGNEQFF. CDR3 nucleotide sequence: TGTGCCAGCAGTTACCTGGGTGTATGGGAGGGCAATGAGCAGTTCTTC.

CDR3: CASGRGLAEADEQFF. CDR3 nucleotide sequence: TGTGCTAGTGGCCGGGGACTAGCGGAGGCGGATGAGCAGTTCTTC. This sequence joins TRBV12-5 and TRBJ2-1, with 11 bases fitting TRBD2. Germline lookup yields CDR1 LGHNT and CDR2 FRNRAP. V was clipped by 6 bases and J by 8 bases; unmatched bases: 9. The CDR3 is made up of 15 amino acids.

The chain combines TRBV7-9 with TRBJ2-3, with D uncertain. Trimming took off 7 bases at V and 0 bases at J, with 11 bases between the two ends. This CDR3 region has 14 residues. Germline CDR1 reads SEHNR; CDR2 reads FQNEAQ (reference sequence). CDR3 sequence reads: CASTPLASTDTQYF. The CDR3 DNA reads as TGTGCCAGCACTCCTCTTGCTAGCACAGATACGCAGTATTTT.